Below are 25 T cell receptor beta chains sequenced from a single sample in a study of early T cells in non-severe SARS-CoV-2 infection. TCRdb independently ran MiXCR on the 5' RACE reads; one entry per CDR3 protein. Here the sample spans about 84,000 distinct CDR3 sequences, around an eighth being singletons. Sequenced: whole blood. The receptors stem from an adult who was a healthcare worker with PCR-confirmed SARS-CoV-2 infection or an uninfected control (not recorded which).

This clonotype was detected only a few times. The chain combines TRBV29-1 with TRBJ2-3, with a weak D call TRBD1 (6 bases). The CDR3 has 13 residues. V was cut by 3 bases and J by 6 bases, with 13 bases left in between. Germline V gene lookup returns CDR1 SQVTM and CDR2 ANQGSEA. The CDR3 DNA reads TGCAGCGTTGACTATGGGGGCGCGGATACGCAGTATTTT. Translated: CSVDYGGADTQYF.

The genes are TRBV5-1 and TRBJ2-7; D unresolved. Trimming shortened V by 3 bases and J by 2 bases, and 9 bases separated the two germline ends. The CDR3 has 13 residues. Germline V gene lookup returns CDR1 SGHRS and CDR2 YFSETQ. CDR3 sequence: CASSSDGAYEQYF. In DNA form, the CDR3 reads TGCGCCAGCAGCTCCGACGGAGCCTACGAGCAGTACTTC.

The V gene is TRBV5-1, the J gene TRBJ2-1; no definite D call. CDR1 is SGHRS and CDR2 is YFSETQ in the germline V gene. This CDR3 contains 12 residues. The V end lost 1 base, the J end lost 8 bases, and 7 bases lay between the germline ends. CDR3: CASSLYAYEQFF. In DNA, the CDR3 is TGCGCCAGCAGCTTGTATGCATATGAGCAGTTCTTC.

The CDR3 nucleotides read TGTGCCAGCCGACAGGGGGGGGTTTCGACTAATGAAAAACTGTTTTTT. Translating gives CASRQGGVSTNEKLFF. The chain has TRBV10-3 and TRBJ1-4, with 9 bases matching TRBD1. Germline V lookup: CDR1 ENHRY, CDR2 SYGVKD. Trimming cost V 10 bases and J 2 bases; bases outside gene matches: 11. The length of the CDR3 is 16 residues.

The J gene is TRBJ2-3, the V gene TRBV28; no definite D call. The CDR3 consists of 15 residues. CDR1 is MDHEN, CDR2 SYDVKM, per germline. V was clipped by 6 bases and J by 3 bases, with 16 bases between them. The CDR3 DNA reads TGTGCCAGCAGGTTAGACAACCGTCTAACAGATACGCAGTATTTT. Its protein product is CASRLDNRLTDTQYF.

This clonotype showed up many times. This rearrangement joins TRBV20-1 to TRBJ2-7; TRBD2 matches at 14 bases. V dropped 5 bases and J dropped 2; count of bases not matched to a gene: 2. This CDR3 comprises 14 residues. The V gene's germline CDR1 is DFQATT and CDR2 SNEGSKA (reference sequence). CDR3 sequence reads: CSAGLAGGPYEQYF. CDR3 coding DNA: TGCAGTGCTGGACTAGCGGGAGGACCCTACGAGCAGTACTTC.

This clonotype was observed at least ten times. The V and J genes are TRBV3-1 and TRBJ1-1; D gene unclear. Germline V gene data show CDR1 as LGHDT and CDR2 as YNNKEL (reference sequence). The CDR3 totals 10 residues. The V and J ends lost 4 bases and 11 bases respectively, with 8 bases between them. The CDR3 DNA reads as TGTGCCAGCAGCCGCCTTGAGGCTTTCTTT. Its protein is CASSRLEAFF.

The chain couples TRBV3-1 to TRBJ1-3; unclear D gene. This CDR3 has 14 amino acids. Trimming pared 1 base from V and 2 bases from J, leaving 6 bases between. The germline V gene has CDR1 LGHDT and CDR2 YNNKEL (reference sequence). The DNA for the CDR3 is TGTGCCAGCAGCCAAGCCTCAACTGGAAACACCATATATTTT. Protein product: CASSQASTGNTIYF.

This clonotype was detected many times. The chain uses TRBV5-4 and TRBJ2-1, with 8 bases lining up with TRBD2. Germline V CDR1 and CDR2: SGHNT, YYREEE (reference sequence). CDR3 size: 15 residues. J was trimmed by 8 bases and V by 4 bases; bases with no gene match: 11. The CDR3 protein is CASSRSGGPVYEQFF. The CDR3 region has the DNA TGTGCCAGCAGCCGCAGCGGGGGACCGGTATATGAGCAGTTCTTC.

V usage is TRBV5-1 and J usage is TRBJ2-2; D is possibly TRBD2 (5 bases). The CDR3 has 17 amino acids. V lost 2 bases and J 3 bases, leaving 17 bases between the germline ends. Germline assignment: CDR1 SGHRS and CDR2 YFSETQ. The CDR3 loop reads CASSFVVGERDTGELFF. CDR3 DNA sequence: TGCGCCAGCAGCTTTGTTGTCGGGGAGAGGGACACCGGGGAGCTGTTTTTT.

Only a few counts were recorded for this clonotype. V usage is TRBV27 and J usage is TRBJ2-7, with 8 bases identical to TRBD2. The germline V gene has CDR1 MNHEY and CDR2 SMNVEV (reference sequence). Trimming cost V 5 bases and J 5 bases; bases outside gene matches: 8. This CDR3 is built from 14 residues. The CDR3, as DNA: TGTGCCAGCAGTCCGGTAGCGGGATCCCACGAGCAGTACTTC. It encodes CASSPVAGSHEQYF.

This sequence joins TRBV28 and TRBJ2-5, with unresolved D. Germline V gene data show CDR1 as MDHEN and CDR2 as SYDVKM. The V and J ends lost 7 bases and 2 bases respectively, with 17 bases between them. The CDR3 is 15 amino acids. As DNA, the CDR3 is TGTGCCAGCATCAGCAGCGCGATGGGGCAAGAGACCCAGTACTTC. Translating it yields CASISSAMGQETQYF.

This clonotype was observed a few times. The chain is built from TRBV28 and TRBJ2-1; 7 bases are shared with TRBD2. The length of the CDR3 is 18 residues. V was clipped by 1 base and J by 5 bases; unmatched bases: 14. CDR1 and CDR2 (germline): MDHEN, SYDVKM. The CDR3 DNA reads as TGTGCCAGCAGTTTATCGGGGGGAGGGCCGGATATGGACAATGAGCAGTTCTTC. Its translation: CASSLSGGGPDMDNEQFF.

Comment on this clonotype: A much larger clone lies one base from this, so it may be a read error. The gene calls are TRBV4-2 and TRBJ2-7, with a weak D call TRBD2 (6 bases). Per germline, CDR1 LGHNA and CDR2 YNFKEQ. The V and J ends lost 4 bases and 7 bases respectively, with 17 bases between them. The CDR3 covers 14 residues. CDR3 amino acids: CASSPYPREEEQYF. As DNA, the CDR3 is TGTGCCAGCAGCCCCTACCCCAGGGAGGAGGAGCAGTACTTC.

The V call is TRBV20-1, the J call TRBJ2-6; D is uncertain. The CDR3 totals 13 residues. With 1 base removed from V and 0 bases from J, the gap between germline ends came to 1 base. Germline CDR1 reads DFQATT; CDR2 reads SNEGSKA (reference sequence). The CDR3 DNA is TGCAGTGCTAGAGCCTCTGGGGCCAACGTCCTGACTTTC. Its protein product is CSARASGANVLTF.

The V gene is TRBV19, the J gene TRBJ2-3; 7 nucleotides match TRBD1. CDR3 size: 14 residues. The germline CDR1 and CDR2 sequences are LNHDA and SQIVND (reference sequence). V shed 10 bases and J 3 bases; nucleotides not matched to a gene: 10. DNA for the CDR3: TGTGCCACCACCTTCCAGGGGGTAACAGATACGCAGTATTTT. Protein product: CATTFQGVTDTQYF.

This clonotype was detected only a few times. The germline gene is not matched at one end of the junction; a read error may be the cause. The chain combines TRBV7-7 with TRBJ2-2; 9 nucleotides align to TRBD2. CDR1 SSHAT and CDR2 FNYEAQ come from the germline V gene (reference sequence). The CDR3 is made up of 14 amino acids. CDR3 sequence reads: CASSPRTSAGELFF. CDR3 bases: TGTGCTAGCAGCCCACGGACTAGCGCCGGGGAGCTGTTTTTT.

At least ten counts were recorded for this clonotype. J is TRBJ1-4 and V is TRBV6-5; 11 bases line up with TRBD1. Trimming at V came to 6 bases and at J to 7 bases, leaving 4 bases not matched to a gene. Germline V CDR1 and CDR2: MNHEY, SVGAGI. The CDR3 is made up of 14 amino acids. CDR3 bases: TGTGCCAGCAGCCGGACAGGGGGCGGTGAAAAACTGTTTTTT. This translates into CASSRTGGGEKLFF.

This sequence joins TRBV7-2 and TRBJ2-5; D is perhaps TRBD1 (6 bases). The V end lost 5 bases, the J end lost 4 bases, and 17 bases lay between the germline ends. The CDR3 has 15 residues. The V gene's germline CDR1 is SGHTA and CDR2 FQGNSA. The CDR3 DNA reads as TGTGCCAGCAGCCTTAAGTGGGGACAACGAGAGACCCAGTACTTC. This codes for CASSLKWGQRETQYF.

The gene calls are TRBV20-1 and TRBJ2-7; TRBD1 might be the D (6 bases). V lost 5 bases and J lost 6, with 23 bases in between. In germline, CDR1 is DFQATT, CDR2 SNEGSKA (reference sequence). There are 15 residues in the CDR3. For the CDR3, the DNA is TGCAGTGCTCCAGGTGTTCCGGGAACCAGGGGCGAGCAGTACTTC. This encodes CSAPGVPGTRGEQYF.

This clonotype was seen many times. The rearrangement joins TRBV11-2 to TRBJ2-1; 9 nucleotides line up with TRBD1. The CDR3 runs 18 residues. The V and J ends lost 1 base and 0 bases, in that order; junction bases with no gene match: 7. Germline assignment: CDR1 SGHAT and CDR2 FQNNGV. CDR3 sequence reads: CASSLGIGQGSSYNEQFF. The DNA for the CDR3 is TGTGCCAGCAGCTTAGGGATAGGACAGGGGAGCTCCTACAATGAGCAGTTCTTC.

This clonotype was counted between two and nine times. The rearrangement links TRBV9 to TRBJ1-6; D is uncertain. The CDR3 has 11 residues. Trimming stripped 4 bases from V and 12 bases from J, with 8 bases between. CDR1 and CDR2 (germline): SGDLS, YYNGEE. The CDR3 sequence is CASSPLKPLHF. The CDR3 region has the DNA TGTGCCAGCAGCCCCCTAAAACCCCTCCACTTT.

This chain links TRBV24-1 with TRBJ2-7, with a weak D call TRBD1 (6 bases). Trimming pared 3 bases from V and 4 bases from J, leaving 15 bases between. The CDR3 covers 15 residues. Germline CDR1 and CDR2: KGHDR and SFDVKD. The CDR3 is CATSDGQYSGYEQYF. DNA of the CDR3: TGTGCCACCAGTGATGGACAGTACTCGGGGTACGAGCAGTACTTC.

This rearrangement joins TRBV28 to TRBJ2-7; a weak D match, TRBD1 (5 bases). This CDR3 region has 13 residues. Trimming left V 11 bases short and J 3 bases short, with 17 bases between. Germline-derived CDR1 and CDR2 are MDHEN and SYDVKM. CDR3: CAFSRGISYEQYF. The CDR3 nucleotides are TGTGCCTTCTCTAGGGGCATCAGCTACGAGCAGTACTTC.

The chain has TRBV28 and TRBJ1-2, with a tentative D call TRBD1 (6 bases). Germline V CDR1 and CDR2: MDHEN, SYDVKM. The CDR3 extends over 16 amino acids. V was clipped by 4 bases and J by 6 bases, with 21 bases between them. The CDR3 coding sequence is TGTGCCAGCAGTTCCCCCCGGGACATAACCTCGGATGGCTACACCTTC. Its translation is CASSSPRDITSDGYTF.